The T cell receptor (beta chain) described here comes from a study of technical replicates of blood from a few donors. TCRdb's table, derived via immunoSEQ multiplex PCR, lists solely in-frame clones and lacks some. The sample records 80,000 or so clones, around 94% being singletons. The sequence derives from a human donor in good health. Sequencing input: T cells isolated from PBMCs.

CDR3 DNA: TGCGCCAGCAGCCTAACAGGTGAAAAACTGTTTTTT. Protein sequence: CASSLTGEKLFF. The chain has TRBV4-1 and TRBJ1-4, with a weak D call TRBD1 (5 bases). Germline CDR1 is MGHRA and CDR2 is YSYEKL. Deletions cut 4 bases from V and 7 bases from J, with 7 bases between. The CDR3 extends over 12 amino acids.